A selection of T cell receptor beta chains follows, all from one sample in a study of T cell responses to AZD1222 COVID-19 vaccine. Generated by immunoSEQ multiplex PCR, the TCRdb table keeps only in-frame clones and is missing some. The sample has about 150,000 clones; about 91% are singletons. The sample in question was peripheral blood, obtained on day 0 of MenACWY control vaccination. These receptors came from an adult in good health. CDR3s include the opening cysteine and the closing phenylalanine or tryptophan. D genes are given only for firm matches.

cdr3_nt cdr3_aa j_call v_call cdr3_length d_call
TGTGCCAGCTCCCCTCGGCCGCGCGGGAGAACTTACAATGAGCAGTTCTTC CASSPRPRGRTYNEQFF TRBJ2-1 TRBV18 17 TRBD2
TGTGCCAGCAAACAGGGCCAACGATACACTGAAGCTTTCTTT CASKQGQRYTEAFF TRBJ1-1 TRBV28 14 -
TGTGCCAGCAGTCCCCAATCCCAGAGTAATGAAAAACTGTTTTTT CASSPQSQSNEKLFF TRBJ1-4 TRBV2 15 -
TGTGCCAGCAGCTTAGTATCCCAGGTCTGGACCGGGGAGCTGTTTTTT CASSLVSQVWTGELFF TRBJ2-2 TRBV7-8 16 -
TGTGCCACAAGACGGACAGGGGCCACCGGGGAGCTGTTTTTT CATRRTGATGELFF TRBJ2-2 TRBV19 14 TRBD1
TGTGCCAGTAGTCTGGGGGAAATCGGCACTGAAGCTTTCTTT CASSLGEIGTEAFF TRBJ1-1 TRBV19 14 -
TGTGCCAGTCGACAGGGGGCAAGTGAAAAACTGTTTTTT CASRQGASEKLFF TRBJ1-4 TRBV5-6 13 TRBD1
TGTGCCAGCAGAAAACAGACAGGGATCCATGAGCAGTTCTTC CASRKQTGIHEQFF TRBJ2-1 TRBV2 14 TRBD1
TGTGCCATCTCGTTAAATGGAGGGTTTGATGGCTACACCTTC CAISLNGGFDGYTF TRBJ1-2 TRBV10-3 14 -
TGTGCCAGCAGCTTGGAAGGCTTGCACGAGCAGTACTTC CASSLEGLHEQYF TRBJ2-7 TRBV5-6 13 -
TGCGCCAGCAGCTCGACAGGGGATAGGGAGACCCAGTACTTC CASSSTGDRETQYF TRBJ2-5 TRBV5-1 14 TRBD1
TGTGCCAGTAGCAAGACACTGAAAGAGACCCAGTACTTC CASSKTLKETQYF TRBJ2-5 TRBV19 13 -
TGTGCCAGCAGCTTCGGGACTGCTGGAACCTACGAGCAGTACTTC CASSFGTAGTYEQYF TRBJ2-7 TRBV7-9 15 -
TGTGCTAGTGGTTCAGCGAGCCTAGCCAAAAACATTCAGTACTTC CASGSASLAKNIQYF TRBJ2-4 TRBV12-5 15 -